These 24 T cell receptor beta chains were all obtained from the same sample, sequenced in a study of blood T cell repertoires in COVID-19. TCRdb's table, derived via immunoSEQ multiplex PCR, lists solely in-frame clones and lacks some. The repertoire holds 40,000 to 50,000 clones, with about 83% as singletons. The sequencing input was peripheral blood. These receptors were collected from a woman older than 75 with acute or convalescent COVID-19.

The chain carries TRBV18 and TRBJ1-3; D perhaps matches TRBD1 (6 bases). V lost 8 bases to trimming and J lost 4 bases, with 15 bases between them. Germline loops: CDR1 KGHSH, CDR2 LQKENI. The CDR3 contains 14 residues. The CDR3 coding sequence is TGTGCCAGCCAATCCGGGACACCGGGAAACACCATATATTTT. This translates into CASQSGTPGNTIYF. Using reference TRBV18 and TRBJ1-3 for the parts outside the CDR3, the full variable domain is NAGVMQNPRHLVRRRGQEARLRCSPMKGHSHVYWYRQLPEEGLKFMVYLQKENIIDESGMPKERFSAEFPKEGPSILRIQQVVRGDSAAYFCASQSGTPGNTIYFGEGSWLTVV.

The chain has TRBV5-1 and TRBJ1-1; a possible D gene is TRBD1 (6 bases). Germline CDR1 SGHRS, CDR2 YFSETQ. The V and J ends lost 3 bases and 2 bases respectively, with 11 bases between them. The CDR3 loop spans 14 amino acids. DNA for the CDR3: TGCGCCAGCAGCTCACAGGGATCAAACACTGAAGCTTTCTTT. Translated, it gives CASSSQGSNTEAFF.

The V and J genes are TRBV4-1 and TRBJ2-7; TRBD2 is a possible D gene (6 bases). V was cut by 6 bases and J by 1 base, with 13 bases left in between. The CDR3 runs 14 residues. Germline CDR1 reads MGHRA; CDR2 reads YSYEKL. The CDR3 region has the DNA TGCGCCAGCAGTCCAAGGCGGGGATCCTACGAGCAGTACTTC. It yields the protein CASSPRRGSYEQYF.

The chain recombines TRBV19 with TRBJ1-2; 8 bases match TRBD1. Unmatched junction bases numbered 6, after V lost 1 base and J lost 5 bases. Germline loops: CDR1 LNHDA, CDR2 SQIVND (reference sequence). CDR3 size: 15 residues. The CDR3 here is CASSIARGTGYGYTF. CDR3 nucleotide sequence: TGTGCCAGTAGTATAGCGAGGGGGACAGGATATGGCTACACCTTC.

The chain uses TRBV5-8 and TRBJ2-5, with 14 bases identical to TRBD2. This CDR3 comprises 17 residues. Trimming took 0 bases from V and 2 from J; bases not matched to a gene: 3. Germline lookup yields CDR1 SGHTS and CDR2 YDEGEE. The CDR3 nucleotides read TGTGCCAGCAGCTTGGGACTAGCGGGGGGGATACAAGAGACCCAGTACTTC. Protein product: CASSLGLAGGIQETQYF.

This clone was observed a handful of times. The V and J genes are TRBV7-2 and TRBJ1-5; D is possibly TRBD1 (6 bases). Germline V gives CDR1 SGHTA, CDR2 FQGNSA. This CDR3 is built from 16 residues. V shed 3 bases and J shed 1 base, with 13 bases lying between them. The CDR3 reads CASSLGGGRSNQPQHF. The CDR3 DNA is TGTGCCAGCAGCTTGGGAGGGGGACGGAGCAATCAGCCCCAGCATTTT.

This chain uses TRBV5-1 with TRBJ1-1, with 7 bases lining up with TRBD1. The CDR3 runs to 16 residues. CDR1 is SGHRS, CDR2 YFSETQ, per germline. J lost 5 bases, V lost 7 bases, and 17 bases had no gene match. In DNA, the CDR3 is TGCGCCAGCGGGGAGACAGGGCCTTTTCGTGGGACTGAAGCTTTCTTT. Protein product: CASGETGPFRGTEAFF.

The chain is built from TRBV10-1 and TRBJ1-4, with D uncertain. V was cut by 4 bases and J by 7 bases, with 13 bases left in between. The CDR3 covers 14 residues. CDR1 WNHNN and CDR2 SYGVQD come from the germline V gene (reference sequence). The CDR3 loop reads CASSGGSIREKLFF. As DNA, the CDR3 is TGCGCCAGCAGTGGAGGCAGTATCCGTGAAAAACTGTTTTTT.

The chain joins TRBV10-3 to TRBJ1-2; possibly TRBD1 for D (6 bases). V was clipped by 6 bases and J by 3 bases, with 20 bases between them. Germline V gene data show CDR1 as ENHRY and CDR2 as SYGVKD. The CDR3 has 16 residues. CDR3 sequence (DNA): TGTGCCATCAGCACAACGACGACAGGATCGCACTATGGCTACACCTTC. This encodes CAISTTTTGSHYGYTF.

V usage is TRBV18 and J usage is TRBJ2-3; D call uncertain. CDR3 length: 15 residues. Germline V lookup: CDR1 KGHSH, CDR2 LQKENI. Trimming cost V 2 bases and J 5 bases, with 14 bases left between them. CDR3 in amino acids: CASSPSAEAGDTQYF. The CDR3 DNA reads TGTGCCAGCTCACCATCCGCCGAAGCCGGAGATACGCAGTATTTT.

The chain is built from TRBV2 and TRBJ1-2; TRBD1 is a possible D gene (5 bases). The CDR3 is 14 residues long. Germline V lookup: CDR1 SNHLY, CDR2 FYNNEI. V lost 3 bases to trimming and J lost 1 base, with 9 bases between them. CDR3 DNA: TGTGCCAGCAGTGATTGGGGGGTTAACTATGGCTACACCTTC. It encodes CASSDWGVNYGYTF.

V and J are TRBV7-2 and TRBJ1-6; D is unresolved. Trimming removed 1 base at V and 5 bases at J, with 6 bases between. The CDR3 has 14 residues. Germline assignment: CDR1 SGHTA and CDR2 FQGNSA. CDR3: CASSLDADNSPLHF. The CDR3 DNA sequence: TGTGCCAGCAGCTTAGATGCAGATAATTCACCCCTCCACTTT.

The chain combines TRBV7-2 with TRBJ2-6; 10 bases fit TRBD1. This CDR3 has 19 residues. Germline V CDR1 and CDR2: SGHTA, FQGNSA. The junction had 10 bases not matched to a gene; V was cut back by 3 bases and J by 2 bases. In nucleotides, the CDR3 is TGTGCCAGCAGCTTGTTGGGGACAGGGGCGACTACTGGGGCCAACGTCCTGACTTTC. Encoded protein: CASSLLGTGATTGANVLTF.

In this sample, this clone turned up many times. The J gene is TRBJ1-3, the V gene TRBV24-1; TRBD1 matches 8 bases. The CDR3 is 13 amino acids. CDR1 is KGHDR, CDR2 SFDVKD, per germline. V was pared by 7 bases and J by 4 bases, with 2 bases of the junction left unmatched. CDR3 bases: TGTGCCACCAGCCCAGGGGGCGGAAACACCATATATTTT. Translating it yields CATSPGGGNTIYF.

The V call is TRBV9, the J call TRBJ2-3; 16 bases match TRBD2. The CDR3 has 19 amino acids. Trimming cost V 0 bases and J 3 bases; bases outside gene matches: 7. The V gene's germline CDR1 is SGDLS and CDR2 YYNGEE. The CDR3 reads CASSVDGGTSGGGTDTQYF. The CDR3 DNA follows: TGTGCCAGCAGCGTAGACGGTGGGACTAGCGGGGGGGGAACAGATACGCAGTATTTT.

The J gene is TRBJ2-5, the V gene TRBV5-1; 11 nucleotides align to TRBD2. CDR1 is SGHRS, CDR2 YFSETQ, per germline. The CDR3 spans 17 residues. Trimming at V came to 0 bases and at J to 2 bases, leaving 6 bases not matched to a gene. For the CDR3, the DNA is TGCGCCAGCAGCTTGGCTTATAGCGGGGGGGGTCAAGAGACCCAGTACTTC. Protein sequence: CASSLAYSGGGQETQYF.

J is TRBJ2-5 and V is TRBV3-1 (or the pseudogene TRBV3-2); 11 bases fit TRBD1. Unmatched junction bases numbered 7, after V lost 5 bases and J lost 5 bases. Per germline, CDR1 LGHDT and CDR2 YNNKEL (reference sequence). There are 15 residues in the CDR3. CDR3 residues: CASSFRTGGTETQYF. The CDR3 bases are TGTGCCAGCAGCTTCCGGACAGGGGGCACGGAGACCCAGTACTTC.

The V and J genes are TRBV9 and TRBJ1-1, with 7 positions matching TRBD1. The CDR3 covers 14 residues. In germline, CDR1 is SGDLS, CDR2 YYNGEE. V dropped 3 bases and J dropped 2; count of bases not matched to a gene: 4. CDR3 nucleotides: TGTGCCAGCAGCGCGGGACAGACTAACACTGAAGCTTTCTTT. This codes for CASSAGQTNTEAFF.

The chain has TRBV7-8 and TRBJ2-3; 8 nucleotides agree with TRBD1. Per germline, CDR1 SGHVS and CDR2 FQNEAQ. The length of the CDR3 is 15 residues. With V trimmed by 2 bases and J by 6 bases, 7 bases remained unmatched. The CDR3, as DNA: TGTGCCAGCAGCTTATTGTTTCAGGGGGCGGATACGCAGTATTTT. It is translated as CASSLLFQGADTQYF.

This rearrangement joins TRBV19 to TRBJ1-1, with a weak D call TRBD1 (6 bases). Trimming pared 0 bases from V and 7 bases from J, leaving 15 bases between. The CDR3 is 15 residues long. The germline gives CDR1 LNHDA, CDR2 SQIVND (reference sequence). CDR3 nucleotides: TGTGCCAGTAGTATAGAAGCTCCAGGGGTGGGTGAAGCTTTCTTT. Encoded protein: CASSIEAPGVGEAFF. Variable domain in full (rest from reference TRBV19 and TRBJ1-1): DGGITQSPKYLFRKEGQNVTLSCEQNLNHDAMYWYRQDPGQGLRLIYYSQIVNDFQKGDIAEGYSVSREKKESFPLTVTSAQKNPTAFYLCASSIEAPGVGEAFFGQGTRLTVV.

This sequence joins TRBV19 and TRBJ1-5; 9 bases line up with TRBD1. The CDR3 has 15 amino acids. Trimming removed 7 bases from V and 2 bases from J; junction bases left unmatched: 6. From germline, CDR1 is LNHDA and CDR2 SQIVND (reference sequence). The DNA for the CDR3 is TGTGCCAGTACCTACAGGGGGCTTGGCAATCAGCCCCAGCATTTT. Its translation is CASTYRGLGNQPQHF.

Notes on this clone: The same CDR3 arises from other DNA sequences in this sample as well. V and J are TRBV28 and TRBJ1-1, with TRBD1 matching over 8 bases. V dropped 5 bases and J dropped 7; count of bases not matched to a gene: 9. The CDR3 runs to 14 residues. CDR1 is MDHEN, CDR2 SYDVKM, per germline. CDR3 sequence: CASSAPGQGGEAFF. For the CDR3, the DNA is TGTGCCAGCAGTGCTCCAGGACAGGGAGGTGAAGCTTTCTTT.

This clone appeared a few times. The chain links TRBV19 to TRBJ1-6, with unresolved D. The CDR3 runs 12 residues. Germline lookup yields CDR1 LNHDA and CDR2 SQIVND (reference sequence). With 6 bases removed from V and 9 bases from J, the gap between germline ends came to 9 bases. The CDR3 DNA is TGTGCCAGTAGCCGACCGGGTTCACCCCTCCACTTT. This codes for CASSRPGSPLHF.

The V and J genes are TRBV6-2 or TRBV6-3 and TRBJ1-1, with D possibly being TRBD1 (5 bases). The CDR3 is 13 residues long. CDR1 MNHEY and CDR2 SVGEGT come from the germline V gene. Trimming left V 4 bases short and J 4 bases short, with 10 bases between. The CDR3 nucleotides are TGTGCCAGCAGTTGGGGCAGGGTCACTGAAGCTTTCTTT. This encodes CASSWGRVTEAFF.